This T cell receptor beta chain was retrieved from a study of OX40 agonist ivuxolimab in advanced cancers. Across the study: Cohort: about 80% men, mean age approximately 60, aged about 23 to 79.

Study-wide results and caveats: Expanded clones tended on average to be more numerous among CD8+ T cells than CD4+. At 0.1 to 3.0 mg/kg and by week 6, clonal expansion occurred in CD4+ and CD8+ blood T cells.

Remarks on this clone: Its specificity is not known.

Method: immunoSEQ multiplex PCR; TCRdb's copy keeps in-frame clones and lacks some. The table records 25,000 to 35,000 clones, about 89% of them present only once. Sequenced here: CD4+ or CD8+ T cells sorted from blood, sampled in a trial of the OX40 agonist ivuxolimab. This TCR was recovered from an adult with an advanced solid tumor such as melanoma, head and neck, liver or kidney cancer.

The CDR3 loop reads CASSQVANSYEQYF. CDR3 DNA sequence: TGCGCCAGCAGCCAAGTTGCCAACTCCTACGAGCAGTACTTC. The gene calls are TRBV4-1 and TRBJ2-7; no firm D call. This CDR3 has 14 residues. With 1 base removed from V and 0 bases from J, the gap between germline ends came to 7 bases. The germline gives CDR1 MGHRA, CDR2 YSYEKL.